This record covers a single TCR beta chain. What it recognizes is unknown. The CDR3 runs 15 residues. Germline V lookup: CDR1 MNHEY, CDR2 SVGAGI. V dropped 0 bases and J dropped 1 base, with 9 bases sitting between them. This entry is derived from a study of T cell responses to AZD1222 COVID-19 vaccine. Overall study findings and caveats: Spike-specific TCR breadth and depth grew following two AZD1222 doses. Donors in the cohort were predominantly white British and more often female, and clonal diversity was possibly underestimated. Only after the peak T cell response were repertoires sampled.

TCRdb keeps only in-frame clones here, not all; method: immunoSEQ multiplex PCR. The sample has tens of thousands of clones; 92% are singletons. The clonotype was recovered from an adult who received the AZD1222 COVID-19 vaccine. The chain combines TRBV6-5 with TRBJ1-1; D gene unclear. The sequencing here drew on peripheral blood, taken 28 days after the second AZD1222 dose. CDR3 region: CASSYSGSPNTEAFF. CDR3 bases: TGTGCCAGCAGTTACTCGGGCAGCCCGAACACTGAAGCTTTCTTT.